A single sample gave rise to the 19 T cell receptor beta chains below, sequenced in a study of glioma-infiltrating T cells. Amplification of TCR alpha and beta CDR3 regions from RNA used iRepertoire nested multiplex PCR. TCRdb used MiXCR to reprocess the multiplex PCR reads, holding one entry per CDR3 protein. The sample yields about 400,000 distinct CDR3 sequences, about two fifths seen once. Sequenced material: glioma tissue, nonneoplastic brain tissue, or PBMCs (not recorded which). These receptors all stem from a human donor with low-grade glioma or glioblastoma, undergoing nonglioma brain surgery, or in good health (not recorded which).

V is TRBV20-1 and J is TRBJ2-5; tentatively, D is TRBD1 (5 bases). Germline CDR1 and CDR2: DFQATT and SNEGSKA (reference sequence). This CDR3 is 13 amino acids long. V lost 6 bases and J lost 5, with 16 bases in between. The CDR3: CSAGPDTQETQYF. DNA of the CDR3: TGCAGTGCGGGGCCGGACACTCAGGAGACCCAGTACTTC.

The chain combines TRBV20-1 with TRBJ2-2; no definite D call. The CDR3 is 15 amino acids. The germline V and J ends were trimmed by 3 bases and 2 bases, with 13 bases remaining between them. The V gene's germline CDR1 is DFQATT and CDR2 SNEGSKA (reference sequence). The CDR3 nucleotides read TGCAGTGCTAGTCGGGCTACCCGCAACACCGGGGAGCTGTTTTTT. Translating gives CSASRATRNTGELFF.

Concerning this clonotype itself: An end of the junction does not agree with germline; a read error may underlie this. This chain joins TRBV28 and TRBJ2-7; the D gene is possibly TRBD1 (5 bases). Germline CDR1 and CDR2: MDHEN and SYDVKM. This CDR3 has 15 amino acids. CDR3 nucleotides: TGTGCCATCAGTGAGTCGAGGACAAGGGATTACGAGCAGTACTTC. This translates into CAISESRTRDYEQYF.

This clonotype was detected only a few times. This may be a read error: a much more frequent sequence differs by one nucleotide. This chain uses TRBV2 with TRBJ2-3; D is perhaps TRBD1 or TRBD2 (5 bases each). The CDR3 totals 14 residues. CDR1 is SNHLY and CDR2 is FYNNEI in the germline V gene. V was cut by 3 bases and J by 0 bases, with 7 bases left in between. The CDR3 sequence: CASSDRDSTDTQYF. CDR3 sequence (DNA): TGTGCCAGCAGTGACCGGGACAGCACAGATACGCAGTATTTT.

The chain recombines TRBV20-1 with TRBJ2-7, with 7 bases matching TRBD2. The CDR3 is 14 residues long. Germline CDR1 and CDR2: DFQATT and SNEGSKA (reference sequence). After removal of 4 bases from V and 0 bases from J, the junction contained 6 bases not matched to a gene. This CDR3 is CSAKFGGGSYEQYF. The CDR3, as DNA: TGCAGTGCTAAATTTGGCGGGGGCTCCTACGAGCAGTACTTC.

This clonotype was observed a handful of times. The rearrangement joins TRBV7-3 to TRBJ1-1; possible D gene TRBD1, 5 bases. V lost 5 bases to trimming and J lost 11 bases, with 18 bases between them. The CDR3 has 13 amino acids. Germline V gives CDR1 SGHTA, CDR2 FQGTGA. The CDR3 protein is CASSAGGGERAFF. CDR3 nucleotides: TGTGCCAGCAGCGCAGGTGGAGGGGAGCGGGCTTTCTTT.

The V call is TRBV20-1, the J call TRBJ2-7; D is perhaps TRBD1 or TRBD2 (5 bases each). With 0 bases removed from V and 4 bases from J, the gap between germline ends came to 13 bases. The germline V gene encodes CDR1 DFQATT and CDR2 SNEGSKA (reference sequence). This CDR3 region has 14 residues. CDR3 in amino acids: CSARDRGQPYEQYF. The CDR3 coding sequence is TGCAGTGCTAGAGATCGGGGCCAACCTTACGAGCAGTACTTC.

CDR3 in amino acids: CASSLRSGSRTDTQYF. Written as DNA, the CDR3 is TGTGCCAGCAGCTTACGGTCTGGGAGTAGAACAGATACGCAGTATTTT. This rearrangement joins TRBV7-6 to TRBJ2-3; weak D call: TRBD2 (5 bases). The V gene's germline CDR1 is SGHVS and CDR2 FNYEAQ. This CDR3 spans 16 amino acids. Between the trimmed V and J ends, which lost 2 bases and 3 bases, there was a span of 15 bases. The full variable domain, with the rest looked up from reference TRBV7-6 and TRBJ2-3, is GAGVSQSPRYKVTKRGQDVALRCDPISGHVSLYWYRQALGQGPEFLTYFNYEAQQDKSGLPNDRFSAERPEGSISTLTIQRTEQRDSAMYRCASSLRSGSRTDTQYFGPGTRLTVL.

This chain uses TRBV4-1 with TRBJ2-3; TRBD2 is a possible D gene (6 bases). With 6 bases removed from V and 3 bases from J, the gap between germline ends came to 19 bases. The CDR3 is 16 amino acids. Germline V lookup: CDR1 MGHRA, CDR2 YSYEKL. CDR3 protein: CASSPPRLEATDTQYF. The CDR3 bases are TGCGCCAGCAGTCCACCCCGACTAGAAGCAACAGATACGCAGTATTTT.

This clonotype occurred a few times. CDR3 in DNA: TGTGCCAGCAGTGAGCTGCTCGGGCGGGAGAAGGATACGCAGTATTTT. It codes for CASSELLGREKDTQYF. The V call is TRBV2, the J call TRBJ2-3; TRBD2 aligns across 7 bases. Germline values: CDR1 SNHLY, CDR2 FYNNEI. J lost 6 bases, V lost 3 bases, and 12 bases had no gene match. The CDR3 has 16 amino acids.

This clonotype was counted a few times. The CDR3 bases are TGTGCCAGCAGCCAAGGTGTACAGGGTCCCCACGAGCAGTACTTC. Encoded protein: CASSQGVQGPHEQYF. The chain employs TRBV4-2 and TRBJ2-7; perhaps TRBD1 as D (6 bases). V lost 1 base to trimming and J lost 5 bases, with 15 bases between them. This CDR3 spans 15 amino acids. Germline lookup yields CDR1 LGHNA and CDR2 YNFKEQ.

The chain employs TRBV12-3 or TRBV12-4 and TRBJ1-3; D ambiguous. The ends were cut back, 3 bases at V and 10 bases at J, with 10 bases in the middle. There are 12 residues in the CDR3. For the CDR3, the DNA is TGTGCCAGCAGTTTGTCCCGCCAAACCATATATTTT. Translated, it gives CASSLSRQTIYF.

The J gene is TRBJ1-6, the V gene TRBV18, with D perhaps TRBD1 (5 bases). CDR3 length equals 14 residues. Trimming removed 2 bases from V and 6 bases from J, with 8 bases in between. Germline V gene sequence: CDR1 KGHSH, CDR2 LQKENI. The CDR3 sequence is CASSPTDSNSPLHF. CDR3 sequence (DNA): TGTGCCAGCTCACCAACCGACAGTAATTCACCCCTCCACTTT.

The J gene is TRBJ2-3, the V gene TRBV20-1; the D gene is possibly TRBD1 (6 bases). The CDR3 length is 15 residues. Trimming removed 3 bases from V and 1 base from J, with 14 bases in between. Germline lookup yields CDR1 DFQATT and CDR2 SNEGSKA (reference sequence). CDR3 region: CSASTGTRGTDTQYF. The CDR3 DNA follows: TGCAGTGCTAGCACCGGGACAAGGGGCACAGATACGCAGTATTTT.

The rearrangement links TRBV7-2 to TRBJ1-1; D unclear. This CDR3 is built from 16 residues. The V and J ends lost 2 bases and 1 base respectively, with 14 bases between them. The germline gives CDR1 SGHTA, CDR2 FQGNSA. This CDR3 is CASSLMAFGQNTEAFF. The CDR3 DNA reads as TGTGCCAGCAGCTTAATGGCCTTCGGGCAGAACACTGAAGCTTTCTTT.

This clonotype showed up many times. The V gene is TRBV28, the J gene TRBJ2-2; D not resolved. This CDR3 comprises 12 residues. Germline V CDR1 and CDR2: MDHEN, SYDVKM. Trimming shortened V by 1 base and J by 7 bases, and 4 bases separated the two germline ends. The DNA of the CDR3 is TGTGCCAGCAGTTTATACGGCGGGGAGCTGTTTTTT. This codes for CASSLYGGELFF.

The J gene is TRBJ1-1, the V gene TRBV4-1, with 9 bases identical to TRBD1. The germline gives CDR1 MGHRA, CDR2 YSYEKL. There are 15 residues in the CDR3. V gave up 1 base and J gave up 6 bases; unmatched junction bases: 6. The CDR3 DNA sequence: TGCGCCAGCAGCCAAGTAGGGACAGGGCGGGCTGAAGCTTTCTTT. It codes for CASSQVGTGRAEAFF.

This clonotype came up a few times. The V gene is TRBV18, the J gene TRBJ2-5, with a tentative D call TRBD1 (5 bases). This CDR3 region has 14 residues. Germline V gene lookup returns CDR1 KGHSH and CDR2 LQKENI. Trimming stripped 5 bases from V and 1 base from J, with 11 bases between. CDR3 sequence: CASSARQTQETQYF. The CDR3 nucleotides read TGTGCCAGCTCAGCCAGACAGACCCAAGAGACCCAGTACTTC.

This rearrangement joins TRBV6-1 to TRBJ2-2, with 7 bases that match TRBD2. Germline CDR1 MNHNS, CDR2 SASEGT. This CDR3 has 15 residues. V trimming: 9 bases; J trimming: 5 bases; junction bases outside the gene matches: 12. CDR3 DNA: TGTGCCAGACAGGCGGGAGATGTGAAAACCGGGGAGCTGTTTTTT. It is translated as CARQAGDVKTGELFF.